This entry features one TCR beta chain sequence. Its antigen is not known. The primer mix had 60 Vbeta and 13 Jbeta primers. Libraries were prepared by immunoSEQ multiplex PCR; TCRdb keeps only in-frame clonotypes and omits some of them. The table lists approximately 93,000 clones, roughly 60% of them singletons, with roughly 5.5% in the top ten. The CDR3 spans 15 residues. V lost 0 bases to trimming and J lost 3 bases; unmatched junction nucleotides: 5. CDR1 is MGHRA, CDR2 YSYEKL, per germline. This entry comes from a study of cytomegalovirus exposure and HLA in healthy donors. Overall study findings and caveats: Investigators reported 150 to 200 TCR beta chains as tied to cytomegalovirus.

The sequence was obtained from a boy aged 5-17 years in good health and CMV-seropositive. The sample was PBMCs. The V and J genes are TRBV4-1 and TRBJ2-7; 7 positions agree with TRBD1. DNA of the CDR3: TGCGCCAGCAGCCAAGATAGGACAGGCAGCTACGAGCAGTACTTC. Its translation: CASSQDRTGSYEQYF.